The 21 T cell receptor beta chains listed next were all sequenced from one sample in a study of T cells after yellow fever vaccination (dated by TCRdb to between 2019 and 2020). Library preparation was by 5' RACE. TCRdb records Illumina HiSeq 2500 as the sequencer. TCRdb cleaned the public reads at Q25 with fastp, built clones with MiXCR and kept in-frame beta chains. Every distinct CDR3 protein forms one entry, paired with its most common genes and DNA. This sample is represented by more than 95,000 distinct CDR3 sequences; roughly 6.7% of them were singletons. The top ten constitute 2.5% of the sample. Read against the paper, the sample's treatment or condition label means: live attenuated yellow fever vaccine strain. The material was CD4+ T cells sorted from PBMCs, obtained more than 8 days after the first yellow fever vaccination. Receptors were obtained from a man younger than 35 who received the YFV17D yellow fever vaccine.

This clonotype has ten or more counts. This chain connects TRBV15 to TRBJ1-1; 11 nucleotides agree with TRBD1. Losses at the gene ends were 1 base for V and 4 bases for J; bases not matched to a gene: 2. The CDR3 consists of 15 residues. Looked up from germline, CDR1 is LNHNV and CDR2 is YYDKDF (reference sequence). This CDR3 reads CATSRAGTGGTEAFF. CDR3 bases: TGTGCCACCAGCAGAGCCGGGACAGGGGGCACTGAAGCTTTCTTT.

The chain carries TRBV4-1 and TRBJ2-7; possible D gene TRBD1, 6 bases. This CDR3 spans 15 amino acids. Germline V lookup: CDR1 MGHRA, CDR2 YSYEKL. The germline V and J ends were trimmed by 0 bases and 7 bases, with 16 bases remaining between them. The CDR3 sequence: CASSQEGGRGGEQYV. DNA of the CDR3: TGCGCCAGCAGCCAAGAGGGTGGCAGGGGTGGTGAGCAGTACGTC.

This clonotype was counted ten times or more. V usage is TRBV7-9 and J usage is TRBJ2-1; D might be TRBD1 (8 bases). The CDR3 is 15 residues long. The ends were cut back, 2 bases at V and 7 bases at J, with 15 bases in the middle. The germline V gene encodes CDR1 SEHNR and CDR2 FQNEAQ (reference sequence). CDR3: CASSLLQGGKNEQFF. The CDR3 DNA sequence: TGTGCCAGCAGCTTATTACAGGGGGGGAAGAATGAGCAGTTCTTC. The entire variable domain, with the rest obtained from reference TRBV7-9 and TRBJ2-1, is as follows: DTGVSQNPRHKITKRGQNVTFRCDPISEHNRLYWYRQTLGQGPEFLTYFQNEAQLEKSRLLSDRFSAERPKGSFSTLEIQRTEQGDSAMYLCASSLLQGGKNEQFFGPGTRLTVL.

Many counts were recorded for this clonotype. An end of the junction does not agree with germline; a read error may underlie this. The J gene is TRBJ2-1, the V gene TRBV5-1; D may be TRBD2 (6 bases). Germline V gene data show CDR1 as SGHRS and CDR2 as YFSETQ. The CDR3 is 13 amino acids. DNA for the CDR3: TGTGCTAGCAGCTTAGGAGGGTACAATGAGCAGTTCTTC. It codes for CASSLGGYNEQFF. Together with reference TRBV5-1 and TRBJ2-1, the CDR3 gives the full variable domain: KAGVTQTPRYLIKTRGQQVTLSCSPISGHRSVSWYQQTPGQGLQFLFEYFSETQRNKGNFPGRFSGRQFSNSRSEMNVSTLELGDSALYLCASSLGGYNEQFFGPGTRLTVL.

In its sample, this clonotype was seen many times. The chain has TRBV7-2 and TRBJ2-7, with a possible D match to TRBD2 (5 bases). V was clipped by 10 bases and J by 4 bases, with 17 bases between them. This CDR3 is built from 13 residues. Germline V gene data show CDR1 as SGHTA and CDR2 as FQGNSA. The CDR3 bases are TGTGCCACCTCCCGGACTCCAGAATACGAGCAGTACTTC. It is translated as CATSRTPEYEQYF.

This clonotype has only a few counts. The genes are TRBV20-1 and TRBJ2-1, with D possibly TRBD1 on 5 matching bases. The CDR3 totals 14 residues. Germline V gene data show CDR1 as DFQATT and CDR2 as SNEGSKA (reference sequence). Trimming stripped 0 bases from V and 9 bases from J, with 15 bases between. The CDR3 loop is CSARDSRGGAEQFF. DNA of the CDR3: TGCAGTGCTAGAGATAGTAGGGGTGGCGCTGAGCAGTTCTTC.

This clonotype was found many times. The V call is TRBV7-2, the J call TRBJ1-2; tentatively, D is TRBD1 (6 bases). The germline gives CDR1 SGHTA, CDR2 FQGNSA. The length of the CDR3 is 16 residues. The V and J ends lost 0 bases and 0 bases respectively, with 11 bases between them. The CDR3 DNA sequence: TGTGCCAGCAGCTTAGCTGGCAGGGGTCCTAACTATGGCTACACCTTC. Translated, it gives CASSLAGRGPNYGYTF.

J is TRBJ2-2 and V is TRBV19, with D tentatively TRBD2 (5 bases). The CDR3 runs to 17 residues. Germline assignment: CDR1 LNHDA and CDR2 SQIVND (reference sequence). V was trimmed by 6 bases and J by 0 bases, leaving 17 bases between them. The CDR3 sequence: CASRDPTGKTNTGELFF. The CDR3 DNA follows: TGTGCCAGTAGAGACCCGACGGGAAAAACGAACACCGGGGAGCTGTTTTTT. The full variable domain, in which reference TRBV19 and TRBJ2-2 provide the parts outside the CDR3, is DGGITQSPKYLFRKEGQNVTLSCEQNLNHDAMYWYRQDPGQGLRLIYYSQIVNDFQKGDIAEGYSVSREKKESFPLTVTSAQKNPTAFYLCASRDPTGKTNTGELFFGEGSRLTVL.

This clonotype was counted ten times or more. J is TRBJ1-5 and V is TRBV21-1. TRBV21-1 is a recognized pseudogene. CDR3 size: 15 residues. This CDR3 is CASSKVPVFDQPQHF. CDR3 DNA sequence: TGTGCCAGCAGCAAGGTGCCAGTTTTTGATCAGCCCCAGCATTTT.

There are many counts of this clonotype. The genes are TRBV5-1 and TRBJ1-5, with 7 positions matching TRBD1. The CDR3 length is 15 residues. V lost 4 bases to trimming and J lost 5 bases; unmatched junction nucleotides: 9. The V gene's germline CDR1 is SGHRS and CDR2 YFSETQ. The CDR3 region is CASSRTGDLYQPQHF. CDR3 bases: TGCGCCAGCAGCCGAACAGGGGACCTCTATCAGCCCCAGCATTTT.

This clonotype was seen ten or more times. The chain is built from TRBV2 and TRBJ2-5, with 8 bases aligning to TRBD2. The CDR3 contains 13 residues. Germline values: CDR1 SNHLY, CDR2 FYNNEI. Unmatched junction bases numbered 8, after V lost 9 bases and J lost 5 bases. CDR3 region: CASSGGALETQYF. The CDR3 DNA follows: TGTGCCAGTTCGGGAGGGGCGCTGGAGACCCAGTACTTC.

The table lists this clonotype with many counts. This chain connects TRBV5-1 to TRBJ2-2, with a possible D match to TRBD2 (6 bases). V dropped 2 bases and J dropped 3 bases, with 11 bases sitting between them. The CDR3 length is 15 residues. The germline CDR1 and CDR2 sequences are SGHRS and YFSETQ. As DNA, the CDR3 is TGCGCCAGCAGCTTTCCCAGCGGGTACACCGGGGAGCTGTTTTTT. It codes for CASSFPSGYTGELFF.

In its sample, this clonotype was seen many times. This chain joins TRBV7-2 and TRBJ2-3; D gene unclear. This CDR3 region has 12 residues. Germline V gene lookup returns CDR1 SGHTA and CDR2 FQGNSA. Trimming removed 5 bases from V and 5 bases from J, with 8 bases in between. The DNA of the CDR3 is TGTGCCAGCAGCCCCTCGATAGATACGCAGTATTTT. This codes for CASSPSIDTQYF.

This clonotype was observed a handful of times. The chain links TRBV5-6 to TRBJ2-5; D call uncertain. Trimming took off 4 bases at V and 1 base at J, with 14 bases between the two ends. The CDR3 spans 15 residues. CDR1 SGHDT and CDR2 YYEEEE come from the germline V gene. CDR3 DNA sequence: TGTGCCAGCAGCATCAACCCGACGGGCCAAGAGACCCAGTACTTC. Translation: CASSINPTGQETQYF.

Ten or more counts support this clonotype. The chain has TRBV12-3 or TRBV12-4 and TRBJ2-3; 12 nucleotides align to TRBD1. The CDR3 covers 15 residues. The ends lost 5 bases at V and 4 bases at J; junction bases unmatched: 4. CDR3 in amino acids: CASSPGTGGADTQYF. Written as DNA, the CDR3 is TGTGCCAGCAGTCCCGGGACAGGGGGCGCAGATACGCAGTATTTT.

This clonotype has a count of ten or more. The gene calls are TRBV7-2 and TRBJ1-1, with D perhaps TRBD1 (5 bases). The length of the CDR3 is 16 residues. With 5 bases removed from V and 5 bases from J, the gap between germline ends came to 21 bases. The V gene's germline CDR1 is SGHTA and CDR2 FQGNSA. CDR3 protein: CASSGPARDIGTEAFF. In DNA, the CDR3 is TGTGCCAGCAGCGGCCCCGCCAGGGATATCGGAACTGAAGCTTTCTTT.

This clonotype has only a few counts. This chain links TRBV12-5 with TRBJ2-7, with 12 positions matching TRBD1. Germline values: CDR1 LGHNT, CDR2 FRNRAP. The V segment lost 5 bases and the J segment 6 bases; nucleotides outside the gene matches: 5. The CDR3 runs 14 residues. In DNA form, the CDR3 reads TGTGCTAGTGGTGGGGGACAGGGGGCTGGCGAGCAGTACTTC. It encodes CASGGGQGAGEQYF.

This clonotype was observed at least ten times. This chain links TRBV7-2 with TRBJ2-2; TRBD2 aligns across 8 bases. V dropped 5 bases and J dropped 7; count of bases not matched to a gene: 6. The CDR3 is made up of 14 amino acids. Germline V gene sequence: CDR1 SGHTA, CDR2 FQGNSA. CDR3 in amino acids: CASSPGLVLGELFF. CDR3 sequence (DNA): TGTGCCAGCAGCCCGGGACTAGTTCTCGGGGAGCTGTTTTTT.

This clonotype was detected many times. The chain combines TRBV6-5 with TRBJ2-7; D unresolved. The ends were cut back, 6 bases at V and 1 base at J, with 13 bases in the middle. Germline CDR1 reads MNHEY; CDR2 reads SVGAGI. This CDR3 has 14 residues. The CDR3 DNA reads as TGTGCCAGCAGCAACACCTACCGTTCCTACGAGCAGTACTTC. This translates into CASSNTYRSYEQYF.

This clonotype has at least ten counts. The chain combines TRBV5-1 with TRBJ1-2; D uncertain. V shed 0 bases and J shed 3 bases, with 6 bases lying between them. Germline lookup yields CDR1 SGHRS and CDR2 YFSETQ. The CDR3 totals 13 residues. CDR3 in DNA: TGCGCCAGCAGCTTGGCCGGGGACTATGGCTACACCTTC. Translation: CASSLAGDYGYTF.

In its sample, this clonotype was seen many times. As DNA, the CDR3 is TGCGCCAGCAGCCAAGGGCAGGGCGCCTACGAGCAGTACTTC. Protein: CASSQGQGAYEQYF. This chain uses TRBV4-1 with TRBJ2-7; weak D call: TRBD1 (5 bases). The germline V gene has CDR1 MGHRA and CDR2 YSYEKL. Trimming shortened V by 1 base and J by 2 bases, and 9 bases separated the two germline ends. CDR3 length equals 14 residues.